The sequence of this T cell receptor (beta chain) was determined in a study of T-cell memory formation after mild COVID-19. Study-level information: Largely donor-specific sequence clusters came from two donors.

5'RACE primed at constant segments yielded TCR alpha and TCR beta cDNA libraries bearing sample barcodes and UMIs. TCRdb called the 5' RACE reads again in MiXCR, with one record for every CDR3 protein. The profile shows 280,000 or so distinct CDR3 sequences, approximately 8.4% of them singletons. This clonotype was counted a few times. Antigen specificity is unknown. V was cut by 4 bases and J by 4 bases, with 14 bases left in between. The V gene's germline CDR1 is SGHRS and CDR2 YFSETQ. The CDR3 is made up of 14 amino acids. Study findings and constraints: Contracting CD4+ clones were located mainly in CM and EM, and CD8+ clones in EMRA. SARS-CoV-2 specificity of second-wave clones peaking day 37 was unconfirmed.

This receptor was identified in a man between 18 and 29 years old who had mild COVID-19 (a few samples of this study predate the infection). Cell type and time point are not known. The chain employs TRBV5-1 and TRBJ2-5; a weak D match, TRBD2 (7 bases). The sequencing sample was made of PBMCs or a T cell subset sorted from them (not recorded which). CDR3 DNA sequence: TGCGCCAGCAGCACTCCCGGGGGGCGAGAGACCCAGTACTTC. Protein: CASSTPGGRETQYF.